A single sample gave rise to the 18 T cell receptor beta chains below, sequenced in a study of blood T cell repertoires in COVID-19. TCRdb's copy holds only in-frame clones and misses some; the assay was immunoSEQ multiplex PCR. The profile shows about 300,000 clones, around 89% of them singletons. The sample taken for sequencing was peripheral blood. The receptors were sampled from a woman in her 30s who had recovered from COVID-19.

The chain uses TRBV29-1 and TRBJ2-7; TRBD1 aligns across 7 bases. CDR3 length: 13 residues. V shed 4 bases, J shed 2 bases, and the junction held 5 bases outside the gene matches. The V gene's germline CDR1 is SQVTM and CDR2 ANQGSEA. Here the CDR3 DNA reads TGCAGCGTTGGACAGGGAAACCCCTACGAGCAGTACTTC. Translation gives CSVGQGNPYEQYF.

This clone appeared a few times. The genes are TRBV7-9 and TRBJ2-2, with D maybe TRBD1 (5 bases). The CDR3 runs 13 residues. CDR1 and CDR2 from the germline V gene are SEHNR and FQNEAQ (reference sequence). V was pared by 4 bases and J by 6 bases, with 9 bases between. The CDR3: CASSSQGSGELFF. CDR3 DNA sequence: TGTGCCAGCAGCTCCCAGGGTTCCGGGGAGCTGTTTTTT.

The chain employs TRBV10-3 and TRBJ2-7, with D possibly matching TRBD2 (7 bases). Trimming took off 3 bases at V and 2 bases at J, with 23 bases between the two ends. CDR1 and CDR2 from the germline V gene are ENHRY and SYGVKD. The CDR3 length is 18 residues. CDR3 coding DNA: TGTGCCATCAGTGATCGGGGTGAGTGGGGGGGCCTACCCTACGAGCAGTACTTC. This codes for CAISDRGEWGGLPYEQYF.

The chain combines TRBV19 with TRBJ2-2; D possibly corresponds to TRBD1 (5 bases). From germline, CDR1 is LNHDA and CDR2 SQIVND (reference sequence). This CDR3 is 14 amino acids long. V dropped 7 bases and J dropped 5 bases, with 14 bases sitting between them. CDR3 nucleotides: TGTGCCAGTAACAGGTTATCTGGGACCGGGGAGCTGTTTTTT. Its translation is CASNRLSGTGELFF. Filled out from reference TRBV19 and TRBJ2-2, the complete variable domain reads DGGITQSPKYLFRKEGQNVTLSCEQNLNHDAMYWYRQDPGQGLRLIYYSQIVNDFQKGDIAEGYSVSREKKESFPLTVTSAQKNPTAFYLCASNRLSGTGELFFGEGSRLTVL.

The CDR3 DNA sequence: TGTGCCAGCTCACCCAGGGGGCTGAGTGTGGAGACCCAGTACTTC. Its protein is CASSPRGLSVETQYF. The chain couples TRBV18 to TRBJ2-5; the match to TRBD1 covers 8 bases. Germline CDR1 and CDR2: KGHSH and LQKENI. The ends lost 3 bases at V and 5 bases at J; junction bases unmatched: 8. This CDR3 is 15 amino acids long.

The rearrangement uses TRBV4-1 and TRBJ1-1; TRBD1 is a possible D gene (6 bases). V was trimmed by 1 base and J by 8 bases, leaving 14 bases between them. CDR3 length: 14 amino acids. Germline V gene data show CDR1 as MGHRA and CDR2 as YSYEKL. CDR3 sequence reads: CASSQVEGGSEAFF. CDR3 coding DNA: TGCGCCAGCAGCCAAGTAGAGGGGGGGTCGGAAGCTTTCTTT.

This clone was counted between two and nine times. This chain connects TRBV4-1 to TRBJ1-2; D call uncertain. Germline V lookup: CDR1 MGHRA, CDR2 YSYEKL. The CDR3 totals 17 residues. V gave up 0 bases and J gave up 0 bases, with 14 bases separating them. Written as DNA, the CDR3 is TGCGCCAGCAGCCAAGAACCACCGAGATTCTCTAACTATGGCTACACCTTC. It codes for CASSQEPPRFSNYGYTF.

The chain employs TRBV4-1 and TRBJ1-4; D ambiguous. The CDR3 has 16 amino acids. The V and J ends lost 4 bases and 3 bases respectively, with 15 bases between them. Looked up from germline, CDR1 is MGHRA and CDR2 is YSYEKL. As DNA, the CDR3 is TGCGCCAGCAGCCCTCTGGCCGAGGAATCTAATGAAAAACTGTTTTTT. This sequence encodes CASSPLAEESNEKLFF.

CDR3 loop: CASSQALAGGSYEQYF. In nucleotides, the CDR3 is TGCGCCAGCAGCCAGGCCTTGGCGGGGGGCTCCTACGAGCAGTACTTC. The chain uses TRBV4-3 and TRBJ2-7, with 8 nucleotides matching TRBD2. Trimming cost V 3 bases and J 0 bases; bases outside gene matches: 7. This CDR3 has 16 amino acids. Germline lookup yields CDR1 LGHNA and CDR2 YSLEER.

V usage is TRBV27 and J usage is TRBJ1-4; TRBD1 matches at 9 bases. After removal of 5 bases from V and 3 bases from J, the junction contained 1 base not matched to a gene. The CDR3 spans 14 residues. The germline CDR1 and CDR2 sequences are MNHEY and SMNVEV (reference sequence). CDR3 coding DNA: TGTGCCAGCAGTCGGACAGGGGCTAATGAAAAACTGTTTTTT. Encoded protein: CASSRTGANEKLFF.

The chain couples TRBV28 to TRBJ2-7, with a tentative D call TRBD2 (6 bases). Germline V lookup: CDR1 MDHEN, CDR2 SYDVKM. Trimming removed 6 bases from V and 0 bases from J, with 18 bases in between. The CDR3 loop spans 16 amino acids. This CDR3 is CASRWGVRSSSYEQYF. The CDR3, as DNA: TGTGCCAGCAGATGGGGGGTCCGGTCAAGCTCCTACGAGCAGTACTTC.

This CDR3 is CASSLQGTLNQPQHF. CDR3 bases: TGCGCCAGCAGCCTGCAGGGAACACTCAATCAGCCCCAGCATTTT. The rearrangement uses TRBV4-1 and TRBJ1-5; perhaps TRBD1 as D (5 bases). V dropped 4 bases and J dropped 3 bases, with 13 bases sitting between them. Germline assignment: CDR1 MGHRA and CDR2 YSYEKL. This CDR3 is 15 amino acids long.

The chain links TRBV5-1 to TRBJ2-5, with TRBD2 matching over 8 bases. This CDR3 contains 14 residues. J lost 4 bases, V lost 0 bases, and 2 bases had no gene match. Germline CDR1 and CDR2: SGHRS and YFSETQ. In nucleotides, the CDR3 is TGCGCCAGCAGCTTGGGACTAGCGATAGAGACCCAGTACTTC. Translation gives CASSLGLAIETQYF.

V usage is TRBV7-9 and J usage is TRBJ1-2; D gene ambiguous. The CDR3 covers 14 residues. CDR1 is SEHNR, CDR2 FQNEAQ, per germline (reference sequence). Trimming took off 4 bases at V and 0 bases at J, with 9 bases between the two ends. The CDR3 protein is CASSSTVANYGYTF. The DNA for the CDR3 is TGTGCCAGCAGCTCGACTGTAGCTAACTATGGCTACACCTTC.

The CDR3: CASSQPGLAGGNTGELFF. Written as DNA, the CDR3 is TGCGCCAGCAGCCAGCCGGGACTAGCGGGGGGGAATACCGGGGAGCTGTTTTTT. The chain couples TRBV4-1 to TRBJ2-2; 16 positions match TRBD2. The CDR3 totals 18 residues. The germline V gene encodes CDR1 MGHRA and CDR2 YSYEKL. The junction had 6 bases not matched to a gene; V was cut back by 3 bases and J by 5 bases.

V is TRBV5-1 and J is TRBJ1-1; D is uncertain. CDR3 length: 15 amino acids. Trimming removed 4 bases from V and 0 bases from J, with 13 bases in between. Germline V gene lookup returns CDR1 SGHRS and CDR2 YFSETQ. The CDR3 here is CASSPREAMNTEAFF. The CDR3 DNA reads TGCGCCAGCAGCCCGCGGGAGGCGATGAACACTGAAGCTTTCTTT.

Only one count was recorded for this clone. The J gene is TRBJ1-1, the V gene TRBV5-5; 8 bases line up with TRBD1. The germline CDR1 and CDR2 sequences are SGHKS and YYEKEE (reference sequence). With 2 bases clipped from V and 10 bases from J, the junction kept 4 bases outside the gene matches. The CDR3 has 12 residues. The CDR3 region is CASSFDRGVAFF. In DNA form, the CDR3 reads TGTGCCAGCAGCTTCGACAGGGGAGTAGCTTTCTTT.

The chain combines TRBV7-8 with TRBJ2-7; 12 positions match TRBD2. CDR3 size: 17 residues. The junction had 6 bases not matched to a gene; V was cut back by 3 bases and J by 0 bases. Germline CDR1 and CDR2: SGHVS and FQNEAQ. The CDR3 loop reads CASSFGGLAGSSYEQYF. CDR3 DNA: TGTGCCAGCAGCTTTGGCGGACTAGCGGGAAGCTCCTACGAGCAGTACTTC.